What follows describes a single TCR beta chain. The antigen remains unidentified. During its preparation, the TCRbeta library received unique molecular identifiers. Using its own MiXCR run on the PCR reads, TCRdb lists one record per CDR3 protein. The sample records under 450,000 distinct CDR3 sequences, 15% to 20% being singletons. The data belong to a study of T-cell reconstitution after alpha-beta-depleted transplantation in children. Study conclusions and caveats: One year post-transplant, T-cell counts and diversity were largely derived from T cells produced anew. Reportedly, roughly two months post-transplant, alpha-beta T cells arose from several hundred expanded graft clones. Where some patients showed high TCRbeta diversity at day 60, it came from recipient T cells and thymic progenitors that had survived.

Sequenced here: PBMCs, mostly from graft donor cells, sampled 360 days after TCRalphabeta/CD19-depleted stem cell transplant. This receptor was obtained from a boy in the first two years of life who had a stem cell transplant for Wiskott-Aldrich syndrome, so the T cells may come from the graft donor.

CDR3 nucleotide sequence: TGTGCCAGCTCACCGAGTCTTCTAGGCACCTACGAGCAGTACTTC. Residues: CASSPSLLGTYEQYF. V and J are TRBV18 and TRBJ2-7; D is undetermined. Germline CDR1 KGHSH, CDR2 LQKENI. The CDR3 has 15 amino acids. V was trimmed by 3 bases and J by 2 bases, leaving 14 bases between them.